A selection of T cell receptor beta chains follows, all from one sample in a study of T cell changes during pregnancy in multiple sclerosis. Data came from immunoSEQ multiplex PCR; TCRdb stores just in-frame clones and leaves some out. The data show over 70,000 clones, approximately 90% seen once. The specimen was peripheral blood, collected in the first trimester of pregnancy. Receptors were obtained from a female donor in good health, enrolled as a control in a pregnancy study. Each CDR3 is given with its conserved first and last residue. The order of the fields is J gene, D gene, clone size, V gene, CDR3 DNA, CDR3 protein. A D gene is named only where the DNA matches it firmly. Clone size is given for some rows only: seen once, a few or many times, or a class if the clone is expanded.

TRBJ2-1	-	-	TRBV2	TGTGCCAGCAGTCGCATACGGCTAGGGGGATCCTACAATGAGCAGTTCTTC	CASSRIRLGGSYNEQFF
TRBJ2-2	TRBD1	-	TRBV9	TGTGCCAGCAGCAAACGGACAGGGGGCTCGTCGGACACCGGGGAGCTGTTTTTT	CASSKRTGGSSDTGELFF
TRBJ1-1	-	-	TRBV7-2	TGTGCCAGCAGCTTAGACTCAACGAACACTGAAGCTTTCTTT	CASSLDSTNTEAFF
TRBJ1-1	TRBD1	-	TRBV11-2	TGTGCCAGCAGCTACGGGACAGCTGAAGCTTTCTTT	CASSYGTAEAFF
TRBJ2-2	TRBD1	-	TRBV5-6	TGTGCCAGCAGCCCGGACAGGGGGCGCCCCGGGGAGCTGTTTTTT	CASSPDRGRPGELFF
TRBJ2-7	TRBD1	-	TRBV5-1	TGCGCCAGCCGCCCGGGACAGTCCTACGAGCAGTACTTC	CASRPGQSYEQYF
TRBJ1-1	TRBD1	-	TRBV18	TGTGCCAGCTCAGAGGGACAGGGATCGAACACTGAAGCTTTCTTT	CASSEGQGSNTEAFF
TRBJ1-2	-	-	TRBV29-1	TGCAGCGTGCAGGTTAACTATGGCTACACCTTC	CSVQVNYGYTF
TRBJ1-4	-	-	TRBV4-1	TGCGCCAGCAGCCAAGAGGGACTGAGAGATGAAAAACTGTTTTTT	CASSQEGLRDEKLFF
TRBJ2-3	-	once	TRBV5-6	TGTGCCAGCAGCTCACTATCCACAGGTACGCAGTATTTT	CASSSLSTGTQYF
TRBJ2-5	TRBD2	once	TRBV5-1	TGCGCCAGCAGCCCCGGAGGCGGGGGGCCGCAGGCGACCCAGTACTTC	CASSPGGGGPQATQYF
TRBJ1-1	-	-	TRBV6-5	TGTGCCAGCAGTGGGAGGCAGGGTTGGATTACTGAAGCTTTCTTT	CASSGRQGWITEAFF
TRBJ2-7	-	-	TRBV12-5	TGTGCTAGTGGACCCAAAACCCGAGACAGGAGAGTCTACGAGCAGTACTTC	CASGPKTRDRRVYEQYF
TRBJ1-6	-	-	TRBV13	TGTGCCACCGAACCGGCGGGCTATAATTCACCCCTCCACTTT	CATEPAGYNSPLHF
TRBJ1-2	-	-	TRBV27	TGTGCCAGCAGTTTATCGGGGGGTTTTGATGGCTACACCTTC	CASSLSGGFDGYTF
TRBJ1-4	TRBD1	-	TRBV29-1	TGCAGCGTTGAAGGGACAGGGGAGAATGAAAAACTGTTTTTT	CSVEGTGENEKLFF
TRBJ1-1	-	few	TRBV4-1	TGCGCCAGCAGCCTCGACAGAAACACTGAAGCTTTCTTT	CASSLDRNTEAFF
TRBJ2-1	TRBD2	-	TRBV6-5	TGTGCCAGCAGAATCAGTAGCGGGGGTTACAATGAGCAGTTCTTC	CASRISSGGYNEQFF
TRBJ2-7	-	once	TRBV27	TGTGCCAGCAGGGTACGCGACAGCTACGAGCAGTACTTC	CASRVRDSYEQYF
TRBJ2-5	TRBD1	-	TRBV15	TGTGCCACCAGCAGGGTGGCAGGGGGAGAGACCCAGTACTTC	CATSRVAGGETQYF
TRBJ2-3	TRBD2	-	TRBV18	TGTGCCAGCTCACCAGGACTAGCTGATACGCAGTATTTT	CASSPGLADTQYF
TRBJ1-4	-	once	TRBV29-1	TGCAGCGTTGGGGCGCCGGGAGTGATGTTTTTT	CSVGAPGVMFF
TRBJ1-5	-	-	TRBV2	TGTGCCAGCAGTGACTCCAGAAATCAGCCCCAGCATTTT	CASSDSRNQPQHF
TRBJ2-2	TRBD2	-	TRBV5-4	TGTGCCAGCAGGGCTAGCGGCACCGGGGAGCTGTTTTTT	CASRASGTGELFF
TRBJ1-1	TRBD1	-	TRBV5-1	TGCGCCAGCAGCTTAAAAGTACGGGACAGGGGCTCTGAAGCTTTCTTT	CASSLKVRDRGSEAFF
TRBJ2-7	TRBD1	-	TRBV4-3	TGCGCCAGCAGCCAAGATCGTGGACAGGTTGCCTACGAGCAGTACTTC	CASSQDRGQVAYEQYF
TRBJ2-7	-	-	TRBV6-1	TGTGCCAGCACCGAGGCCTACGAGCAGTACTTC	CASTEAYEQYF
TRBJ2-5	TRBD2	once	TRBV27	TGTGCCAGCAGTGAATCAGCGGGGGTTCAAGAGACCCAGTACTTC	CASSESAGVQETQYF
TRBJ1-1	-	-	TRBV28	TGTGCCAGCAGTCCCTTGTACACTGAAGCTTTCTTT	CASSPLYTEAFF